This entry concerns a single T cell receptor (beta chain). The entry originates in a study of shared clonotypes between healthy human individuals. V lost 7 bases and J lost 1; bases outside the gene matches: 9. This CDR3 contains 14 residues. CDR1 and CDR2 (germline): GTSNPN, SVGIG (reference sequence). In the naive CD8 group, cells lacked CD45RO and were positively selected for CCR7, so terminally differentiated effector memory CD45RA+ cells were left out. Some clones are missing from TCRdb's copy, which holds only in-frame ones; the method was immunoSEQ multiplex PCR. The table shows about 2.1 million clones, with about 94% occurring only once.

The sample taken for sequencing was naive CD8+ T cells from PBMCs. This chain joins TRBV30 and TRBJ1-2; TRBD1 matches at 7 bases. This TCR was recovered from a young man in good health. Some clones in this sample may be carry-over from other donors' samples. DNA for the CDR3: TGTGCCTCGGGACAGCTCACCCTTAACTATGGCTACACCTTC. Protein: CASGQLTLNYGYTF.